The 17 T cell receptor beta chains given below trace back to one sample, sequenced in a study of T-cell memory formation after mild COVID-19. MiXCR, run by TCRdb on the 5' RACE reads, gives a single entry per CDR3 protein. This table has about 400,000 distinct CDR3 sequences, roughly 17% appearing once. Sequences were obtained from PBMCs or a T cell subset sorted from them (not recorded which). Every receptor here comes from a man aged 18 to 30 who had mild COVID-19 (a few samples of this study predate the infection). Cell type and time point are not known.

This clonotype has more than one count but fewer than ten. The V and J genes are TRBV7-3 and TRBJ2-3, with unresolved D. Trimming cost V 4 bases and J 0 bases, with 14 bases left between them. CDR3 size: 16 residues. Germline values: CDR1 SGHTA, CDR2 FQGTGA. Here the CDR3 DNA reads TGTGCCAGCAGCTCCGGAACTATCCCTAGCACAGATACGCAGTATTTT. It specifies CASSSGTIPSTDTQYF.

V is TRBV7-3 and J is TRBJ2-1, with TRBD1 identical over 8 bases. There are 15 residues in the CDR3. The V and J ends lost 3 bases and 6 bases, in that order; junction bases with no gene match: 7. CDR1 is SGHTA and CDR2 is FQGTGA in the germline V gene. CDR3 region: CASSLGTGGINEQFF. DNA of the CDR3: TGTGCCAGCAGCTTGGGTACAGGGGGGATCAATGAGCAGTTCTTC. Variable domain in full (rest from reference TRBV7-3 and TRBJ2-1): GAGVSQTPSNKVTEKGKYVELRCDPISGHTALYWYRQSLGQGPEFLIYFQGTGAADDSGLPNDRFFAVRPEGSVSTLKIQRTERGDSAVYLCASSLGTGGINEQFFGPGTRLTVL.

The chain joins TRBV29-1 to TRBJ1-2; D might be TRBD1 (6 bases). The germline V gene encodes CDR1 SQVTM and CDR2 ANQGSEA. The CDR3 consists of 14 residues. V was clipped by 8 bases and J by 8 bases, with 24 bases between them. CDR3 amino acids: CSFDRSPGAVGYTF. The CDR3 DNA sequence: TGCAGCTTCGACCGATCTCCGGGGGCGGTAGGCTACACCTTC.

This clonotype was recorded a few times. The chain employs TRBV7-9 and TRBJ2-7, with a tentative D call TRBD2 (6 bases). Germline lookup yields CDR1 SEHNR and CDR2 FQNEAQ (reference sequence). Trimming shortened V by 8 bases and J by 4 bases, and 21 bases separated the two germline ends. The CDR3 has 15 residues. CDR3 amino acids: CASVPRGSGRYEQYF. The CDR3 DNA sequence: TGTGCCAGCGTCCCGCGGGGTAGCGGAAGATACGAGCAGTACTTC.

CDR3 DNA sequence: TGTGCCAGTAGCCATGGACAGGGGGCGATGGCTTTCTTT. Translated: CASSHGQGAMAFF. The chain links TRBV19 to TRBJ1-1; 11 bases match TRBD1. The CDR3 covers 13 residues. The V gene's germline CDR1 is LNHDA and CDR2 SQIVND (reference sequence). With 6 bases clipped from V and 11 bases from J, the junction kept 8 bases outside the gene matches.

This clonotype was seen a few times. The chain combines TRBV9 with TRBJ2-2; no clear D gene. The CDR3 spans 14 residues. In germline, CDR1 is SGDLS, CDR2 YYNGEE. The V gene lost 0 bases and the J gene lost 0 bases, with 3 bases spanning the gap. As DNA, the CDR3 is TGTGCCAGCAGCGTAGAAACGAACACCGGGGAGCTGTTTTTT. Translation: CASSVETNTGELFF.

This clonotype has more than one count but fewer than ten. The chain is built from TRBV4-3 and TRBJ1-2; TRBD1 aligns across 7 bases. Trimming at V came to 3 bases and at J to 6 bases, leaving 7 bases not matched to a gene. The CDR3 has 14 amino acids. Germline CDR1 LGHNA, CDR2 YSLEER. CDR3 sequence: CASSHLQGIHGYTF. CDR3 coding DNA: TGCGCCAGCAGCCACCTACAGGGGATCCATGGCTACACCTTC.

As DNA, the CDR3 is TGTGCCAGCAGTGCTTCCGGGACACTGAACACTGAAGCTTTCTTT. Translation: CASSASGTLNTEAFF. This chain uses TRBV6-5 with TRBJ1-1; maybe TRBD1 (6 bases). The length of the CDR3 is 15 residues. Between the trimmed V and J ends, which lost 5 bases and 0 bases, there was a span of 13 bases. Germline loops: CDR1 MNHEY, CDR2 SVGAGI.

V is TRBV18 and J is TRBJ2-6; D remains unclear. Germline CDR1 reads KGHSH; CDR2 reads LQKENI. This CDR3 is built from 14 residues. Trimming cost V 6 bases and J 2 bases, with 8 bases left between them. CDR3 amino acids: CASSDGAGANVLTF. CDR3 coding DNA: TGTGCCAGCTCGGACGGTGCTGGGGCCAACGTCCTGACTTTC. The full variable domain, rest sourced from reference TRBV18 and TRBJ2-6, is NAGVMQNPRHLVRRRGQEARLRCSPMKGHSHVYWYRQLPEEGLKFMVYLQKENIIDESGMPKERFSAEFPKEGPSILRIQQVVRGDSAAYFCASSDGAGANVLTFGAGSRLTVL.

The V call is TRBV29-1, the J call TRBJ1-1; D is undetermined. V lost 4 bases and J 4 bases, leaving 7 bases between the germline ends. The CDR3 extends over 11 amino acids. CDR1 and CDR2 (germline): SQVTM, ANQGSEA. CDR3: CSVVSVTEAFF. CDR3 bases: TGCAGCGTTGTAAGTGTCACTGAAGCTTTCTTT. Full variable domain (outside the CDR3, taken from reference TRBV29-1 and TRBJ1-1): SAVISQKPSRDICQRGTSLTIQCQVDSQVTMMFWYRQQPGQSLTLIATANQGSEATYESGFVIDKFPISRPNLTFSTLTVSNMSPEDSSIYLCSVVSVTEAFFGQGTRLTVV.

The chain recombines TRBV7-9 with TRBJ1-5; no reliable D call. CDR1 and CDR2 (germline): SEHNR, FQNEAQ (reference sequence). The CDR3 extends over 15 amino acids. Trimming stripped 5 bases from V and 0 bases from J, with 11 bases between. CDR3 amino acids: CASSPMGSSNQPQHF. DNA of the CDR3: TGTGCCAGCAGCCCCATGGGCAGTAGCAATCAGCCCCAGCATTTT.

This clonotype has a handful of counts. The genes are TRBV7-8 and TRBJ1-2, with 8 positions matching TRBD1. With V trimmed by 4 bases and J by 4 bases, 8 bases remained unmatched. CDR1 SGHVS and CDR2 FQNEAQ come from the germline V gene. The CDR3 spans 15 residues. As DNA, the CDR3 is TGTGCCAGCAGCTCCCGGACAGGGAGGCGCTATGGCTACACCTTC. Translation: CASSSRTGRRYGYTF.

This clonotype occurred a few times. This chain connects TRBV7-9 to TRBJ2-7; weak D call: TRBD1 (6 bases). Looked up from germline, CDR1 is SEHNR and CDR2 is FQNEAQ (reference sequence). The CDR3 sequence is 14 residues long. The V end was cut by 5 bases, the J end by 3 bases, with 14 bases between. CDR3 in amino acids: CASSTPGQSYEQYF. In DNA, the CDR3 is TGTGCCAGCAGCACCCCGGGACAAAGCTACGAGCAGTACTTC.

The table lists this clonotype with a few counts. This chain uses TRBV29-1 with TRBJ2-1; 8 bases are shared with TRBD1. The CDR3 sequence is 15 residues long. Trimming at V came to 4 bases and at J to 1 base, leaving 6 bases not matched to a gene. The germline CDR1 and CDR2 sequences are SQVTM and ANQGSEA. The CDR3 sequence: CSVVGQGRSYNEQFF. CDR3 DNA: TGCAGCGTTGTAGGACAGGGAAGATCCTACAATGAGCAGTTCTTC.

This clonotype was counted only a few times. This chain connects TRBV6-1 to TRBJ2-4; tentative D call: TRBD1 (6 bases). The CDR3 length is 13 residues. Trimming took 3 bases from V and 7 from J, leaving 10 bases between them. CDR1 MNHNS and CDR2 SASEGT come from the germline V gene. The CDR3 loop is CASSDVRGNIQYF. CDR3 coding DNA: TGTGCCAGCAGTGATGTAAGGGGGAACATTCAGTACTTC.

This chain links TRBV4-3 with TRBJ2-3; D gene uncertain. The CDR3 covers 16 residues. The V end was cut by 1 base, the J end by 4 bases, with 15 bases between. Germline-derived CDR1 and CDR2 are LGHNA and YSLEER. CDR3 protein: CASSQVFSGNSDTQYF. In DNA, the CDR3 is TGCGCCAGCAGCCAAGTCTTCAGTGGTAACTCAGATACGCAGTATTTT.

This clonotype was found a few times. The chain joins TRBV24-1 to TRBJ2-2; TRBD1 matches at 9 bases. This CDR3 contains 15 residues. In germline, CDR1 is KGHDR, CDR2 SFDVKD. Trimming at V came to 4 bases and at J to 7 bases, leaving 6 bases not matched to a gene. The CDR3 sequence: CATSDPGQGIGELFF. The DNA for the CDR3 is TGTGCCACCAGTGACCCCGGACAGGGGATCGGGGAGCTGTTTTTT.